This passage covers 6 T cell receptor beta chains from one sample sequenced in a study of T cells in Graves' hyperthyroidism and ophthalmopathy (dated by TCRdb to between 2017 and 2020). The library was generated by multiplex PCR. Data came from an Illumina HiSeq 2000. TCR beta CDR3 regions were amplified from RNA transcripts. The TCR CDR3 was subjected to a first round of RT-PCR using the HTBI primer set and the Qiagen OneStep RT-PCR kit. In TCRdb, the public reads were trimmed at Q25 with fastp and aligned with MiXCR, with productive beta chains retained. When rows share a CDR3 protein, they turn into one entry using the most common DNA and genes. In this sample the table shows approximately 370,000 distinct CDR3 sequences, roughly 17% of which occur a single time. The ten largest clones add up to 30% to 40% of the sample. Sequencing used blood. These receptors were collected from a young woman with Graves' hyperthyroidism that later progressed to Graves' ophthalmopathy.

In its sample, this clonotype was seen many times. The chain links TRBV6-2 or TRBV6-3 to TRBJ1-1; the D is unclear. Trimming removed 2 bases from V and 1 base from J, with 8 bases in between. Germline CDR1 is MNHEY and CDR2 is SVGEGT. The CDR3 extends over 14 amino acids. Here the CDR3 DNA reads TGTGCCAGCAGTTACCGACAAACGAACACTGAAGCTTTCTTT. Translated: CASSYRQTNTEAFF.

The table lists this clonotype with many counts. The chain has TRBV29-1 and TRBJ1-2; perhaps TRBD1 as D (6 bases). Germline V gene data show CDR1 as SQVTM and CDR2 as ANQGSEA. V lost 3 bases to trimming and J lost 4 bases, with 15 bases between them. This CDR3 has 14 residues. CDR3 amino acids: CSVDLQGSGYGYTF. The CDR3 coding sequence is TGCAGCGTTGATCTACAGGGTTCGGGCTATGGCTACACCTTC. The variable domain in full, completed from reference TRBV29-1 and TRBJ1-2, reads SAVISQKPSRDICQRGTSLTIQCQVDSQVTMMFWYRQQPGQSLTLIATANQGSEATYESGFVIDKFPISRPNLTFSTLTVSNMSPEDSSIYLCSVDLQGSGYGYTFGSGTRLTVV.

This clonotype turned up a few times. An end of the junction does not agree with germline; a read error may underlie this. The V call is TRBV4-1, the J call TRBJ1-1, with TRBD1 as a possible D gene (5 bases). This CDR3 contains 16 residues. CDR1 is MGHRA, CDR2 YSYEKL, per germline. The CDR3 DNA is TGCGCCAGCAGCCAAGATAGGTACAGGTCCGCCACTGAAGCTCTCTTT. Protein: CASSQDRYRSATEALF.

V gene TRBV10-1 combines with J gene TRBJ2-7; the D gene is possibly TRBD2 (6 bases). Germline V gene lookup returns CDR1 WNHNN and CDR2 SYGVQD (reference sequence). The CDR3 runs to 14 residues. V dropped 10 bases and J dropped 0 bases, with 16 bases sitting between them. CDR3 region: CAIPTGTGSYEQYF. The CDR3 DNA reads TGCGCCATTCCCACCGGGACTGGCTCCTACGAGCAGTACTTC.

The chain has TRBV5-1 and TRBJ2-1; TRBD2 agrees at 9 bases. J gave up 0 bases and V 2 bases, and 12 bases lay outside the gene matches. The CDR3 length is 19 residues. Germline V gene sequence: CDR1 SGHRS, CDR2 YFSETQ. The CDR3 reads CASSFPTSGPPSSYNEQFF. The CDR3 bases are TGCGCCAGCAGCTTCCCGACTAGCGGACCACCGAGCTCCTACAATGAGCAGTTCTTC.

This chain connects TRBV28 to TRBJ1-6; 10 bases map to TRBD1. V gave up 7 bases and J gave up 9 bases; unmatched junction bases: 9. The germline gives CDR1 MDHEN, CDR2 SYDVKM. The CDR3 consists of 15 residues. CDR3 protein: CASTAAGQGFSPLHF. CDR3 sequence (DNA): TGTGCCAGCACCGCAGCGGGACAGGGGTTTTCACCCCTCCACTTT.